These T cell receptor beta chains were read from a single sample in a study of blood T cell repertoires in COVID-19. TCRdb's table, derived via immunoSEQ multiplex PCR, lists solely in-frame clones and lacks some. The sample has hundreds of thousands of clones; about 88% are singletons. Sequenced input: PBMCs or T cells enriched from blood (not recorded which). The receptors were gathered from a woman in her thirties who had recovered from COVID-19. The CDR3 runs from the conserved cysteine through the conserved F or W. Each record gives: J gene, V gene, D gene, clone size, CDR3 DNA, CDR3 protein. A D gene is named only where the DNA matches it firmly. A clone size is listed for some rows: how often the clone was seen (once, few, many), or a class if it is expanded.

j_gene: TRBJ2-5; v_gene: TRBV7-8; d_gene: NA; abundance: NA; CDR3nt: TGTGCCAGCAGCTTAGTACACGAAGAGACCCAGTACTTC; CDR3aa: CASSLVHEETQYF
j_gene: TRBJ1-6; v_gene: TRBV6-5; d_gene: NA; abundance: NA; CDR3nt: TGTGCCAGCACCCCGGGGGGGGTAGGTTCACCCCTCCACTTT; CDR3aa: CASTPGGVGSPLHF
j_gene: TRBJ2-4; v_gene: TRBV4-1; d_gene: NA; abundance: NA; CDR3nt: TGCGCCAGCAGCCAAGATCAAACTTTCCTAGCCAAAAACATTCAGTACTTC; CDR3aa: CASSQDQTFLAKNIQYF
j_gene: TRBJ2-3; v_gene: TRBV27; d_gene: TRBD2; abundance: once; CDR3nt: TGTGCCAGCAGTCTACTACCGGTTAGCGGGGGGCGCAATACGCAGTATTTT; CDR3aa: CASSLLPVSGGRNTQYF
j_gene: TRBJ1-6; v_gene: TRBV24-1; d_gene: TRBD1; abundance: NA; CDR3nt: TGTGCCACCAGTGAGGGACAGGGAGCCCTCCACTTT; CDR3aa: CATSEGQGALHF
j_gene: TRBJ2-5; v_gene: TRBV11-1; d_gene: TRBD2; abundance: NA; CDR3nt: TGTGCCAGCAGCTTAACACTAGCGTGGGAGACCCAGTACTTC; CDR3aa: CASSLTLAWETQYF
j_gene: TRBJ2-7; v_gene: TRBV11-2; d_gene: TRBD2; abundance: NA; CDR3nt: TGTGCCAGCAGCTTAGGAGGAATAGCGGGCCACTACGAGCAGTACTTC; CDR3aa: CASSLGGIAGHYEQYF
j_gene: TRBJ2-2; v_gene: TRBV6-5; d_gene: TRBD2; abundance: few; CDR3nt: TGTGCCAGCAGTCCGGGACTAGCGGGGTACGGGGAGCTGTTTTTT; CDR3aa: CASSPGLAGYGELFF
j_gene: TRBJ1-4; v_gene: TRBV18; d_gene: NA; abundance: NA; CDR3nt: TGTGCCAGCTCACCATCGGTAACGGAAAAACTGTTTTTT; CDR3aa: CASSPSVTEKLFF
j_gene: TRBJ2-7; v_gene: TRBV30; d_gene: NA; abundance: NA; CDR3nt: TGTGCCTGGAGACCGACAGCACTTGTGCACTACGAGCAGTACTTC; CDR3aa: CAWRPTALVHYEQYF
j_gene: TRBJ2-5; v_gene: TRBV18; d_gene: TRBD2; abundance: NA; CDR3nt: TGTGCCAGCTCACCACGTTCGGTAGCGGGAGCCTCAGGGACCCAGTACTTC; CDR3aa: CASSPRSVAGASGTQYF
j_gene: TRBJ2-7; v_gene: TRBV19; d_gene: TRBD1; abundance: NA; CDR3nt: TGTGCCAGTAGTCCGACAGGGGGCAATGAGCAGTACTTC; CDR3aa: CASSPTGGNEQYF
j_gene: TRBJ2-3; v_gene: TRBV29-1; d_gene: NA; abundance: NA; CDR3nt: TGCAGCGTTGATAGCAGGGGCAAGGATACGCAGTATTTT; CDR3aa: CSVDSRGKDTQYF
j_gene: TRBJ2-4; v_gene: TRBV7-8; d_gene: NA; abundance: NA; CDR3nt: TGTGCCAGCAGCTTAACCAACAGGGATACAGTTCAGTACTTC; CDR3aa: CASSLTNRDTVQYF
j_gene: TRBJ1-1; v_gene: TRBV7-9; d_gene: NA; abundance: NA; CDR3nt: TGTGCCAGCAGATGGACTCTGGAGGGGAACACTGAAGCTTTCTTT; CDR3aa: CASRWTLEGNTEAFF
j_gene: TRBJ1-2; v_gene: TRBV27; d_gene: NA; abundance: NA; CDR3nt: TGTGCCAGCAGTTCAGGACAGCCGTTTGGCTACACCTTC; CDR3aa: CASSSGQPFGYTF
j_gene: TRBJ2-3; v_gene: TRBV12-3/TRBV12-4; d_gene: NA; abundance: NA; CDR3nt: TGTGCCAGCAGTTTGACTAGCACAGATACGCAGTATTTT; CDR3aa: CASSLTSTDTQYF
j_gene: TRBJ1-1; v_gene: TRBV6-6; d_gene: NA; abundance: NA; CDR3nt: TGTGCCAGCAGTTACCTGGACAAGAACACTGAAGCTTTCTTT; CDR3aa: CASSYLDKNTEAFF
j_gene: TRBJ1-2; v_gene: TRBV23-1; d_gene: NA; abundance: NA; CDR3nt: TGCGCCAGCAGTCAATCGGGCAATAGACACCTACTTCCGATTGATAACTATGGCTACACCTTC; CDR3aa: CASSQSGNRHLLPIDNYGYTF
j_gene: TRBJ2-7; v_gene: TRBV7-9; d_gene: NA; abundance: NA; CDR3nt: TGTGCCAGCAGCTGGGCGGCAGGGGGGTTGTACGAGCAGTACTTC; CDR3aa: CASSWAAGGLYEQYF
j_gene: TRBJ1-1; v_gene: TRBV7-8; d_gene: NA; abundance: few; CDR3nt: TGTGCCAGCAGCTTAGGATACGGGAACACTGAAGCTTTCTTT; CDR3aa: CASSLGYGNTEAFF
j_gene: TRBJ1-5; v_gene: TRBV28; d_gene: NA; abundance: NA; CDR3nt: TGTGCCAGCAGACATTACACCTCGGGGGATCAGCCCCAGCATTTT; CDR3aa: CASRHYTSGDQPQHF
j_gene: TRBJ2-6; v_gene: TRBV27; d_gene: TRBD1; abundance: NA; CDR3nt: TGTGCCAGCAGTAGATGGACAGGGGCCGACTCTGGGGCCAACGTCCTGACTTTC; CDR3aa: CASSRWTGADSGANVLTF
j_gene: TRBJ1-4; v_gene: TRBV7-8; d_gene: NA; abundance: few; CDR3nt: TGTGCCAGCAGCTTAGGGAGGGGCCCTGAAAAACTGTTTTTT; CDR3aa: CASSLGRGPEKLFF
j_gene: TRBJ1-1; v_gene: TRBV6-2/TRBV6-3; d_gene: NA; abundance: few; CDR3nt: TGTGCCAGCAGCGAACCCATGAGCACTGAAGCTTTCTTT; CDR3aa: CASSEPMSTEAFF
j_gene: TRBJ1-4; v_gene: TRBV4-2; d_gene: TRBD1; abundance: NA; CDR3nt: TGTGCCAGCAGCCAAGGGCAGGGGGGCGAAAAACTGTTTTTT; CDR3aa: CASSQGQGGEKLFF
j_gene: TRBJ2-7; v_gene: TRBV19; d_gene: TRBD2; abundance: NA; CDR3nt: TGTGCCAGTAGCGAAGACTCAGCGGGAAGGCTCTACGAGCAGTACTTC; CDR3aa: CASSEDSAGRLYEQYF
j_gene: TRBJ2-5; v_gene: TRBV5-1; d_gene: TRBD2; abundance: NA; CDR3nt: TGCGCCAGCACCCCGCAGGGAGGGTCAGAGACCCAGTACTTC; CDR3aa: CASTPQGGSETQYF
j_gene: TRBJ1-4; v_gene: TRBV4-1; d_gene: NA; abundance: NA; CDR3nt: TGCGCCAGCAGCCAGGGAGTAACTAATGAAAAACTGTTTTTT; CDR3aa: CASSQGVTNEKLFF
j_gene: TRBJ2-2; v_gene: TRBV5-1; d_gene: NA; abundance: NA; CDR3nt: TGCGCCAGCAGCTTGGGGGTGAAGGCTAGGTCCGGGGAGCTGTTTTTT; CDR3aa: CASSLGVKARSGELFF
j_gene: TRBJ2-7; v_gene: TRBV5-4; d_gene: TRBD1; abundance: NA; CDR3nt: TGTGCCAGCAGCTTGGTGGGAAGGGGGCTCTACGAGCAGTACTTC; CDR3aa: CASSLVGRGLYEQYF
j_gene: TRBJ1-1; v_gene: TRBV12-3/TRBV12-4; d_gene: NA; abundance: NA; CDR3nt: TGTGCCAGCAGTCCACAGGGTGAGATAACTTTCTTT; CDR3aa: CASSPQGEITFF
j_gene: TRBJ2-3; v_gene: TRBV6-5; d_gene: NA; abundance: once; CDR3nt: TGTGCCAGCACCCGGGGAGATACGCAGTATTTT; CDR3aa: CASTRGDTQYF
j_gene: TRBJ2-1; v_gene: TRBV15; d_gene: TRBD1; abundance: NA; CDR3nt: TGTGCCACCAGCAGAGATATCGGGACAGGGGTTCTTTACAATGAGCAGTTCTTC; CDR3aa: CATSRDIGTGVLYNEQFF
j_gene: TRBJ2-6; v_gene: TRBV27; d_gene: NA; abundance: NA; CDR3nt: TGTGCCAGCAGTTTAGTGGTAGACAGAACATACGGCGTCCTGACTTTC; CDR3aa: CASSLVVDRTYGVLTF
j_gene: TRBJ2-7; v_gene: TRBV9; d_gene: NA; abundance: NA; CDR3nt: TGTGCCAGCAGCGCAGGGCCTAGCTACGAGCAGTACTTC; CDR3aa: CASSAGPSYEQYF
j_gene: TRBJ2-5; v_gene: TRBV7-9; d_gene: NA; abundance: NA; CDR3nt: TGTGCCAGCACCCGGGTGGGAGAGACCCAGTACTTC; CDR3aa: CASTRVGETQYF
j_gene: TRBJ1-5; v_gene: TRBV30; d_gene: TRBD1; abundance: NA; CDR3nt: TGTGCCTATCGGACAGGAGAATATAGCAATCAGCCCCAGCATTTT; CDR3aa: CAYRTGEYSNQPQHF
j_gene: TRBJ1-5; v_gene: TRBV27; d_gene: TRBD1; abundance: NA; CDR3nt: TGTGCCAGCAGTCCTCCCCACGACAGGGGGCGCATAGGGAGCAATCAGCCCCAGCATTTT; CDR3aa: CASSPPHDRGRIGSNQPQHF
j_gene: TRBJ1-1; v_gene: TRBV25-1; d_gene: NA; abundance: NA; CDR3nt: TGTGCCAGCAGTGGGCAGGCGAACACTGAAGCTTTCTTT; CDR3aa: CASSGQANTEAFF
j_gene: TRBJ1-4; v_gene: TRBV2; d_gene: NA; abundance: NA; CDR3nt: TGTGCCAGCAGTCGACTGGAAACTGAAAAACTGTTTTTT; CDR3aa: CASSRLETEKLFF
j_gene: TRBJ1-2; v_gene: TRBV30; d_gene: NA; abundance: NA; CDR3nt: TGTGCCTGGAGTGTGACTGACTATGGCTACACCTTC; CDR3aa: CAWSVTDYGYTF